A selection of T cell receptor delta chains follows, all from one sample in a study of gamma-delta T cells after stem cell transplantation. TCRdb re-analyzed the RT-PCR reads via CATT. The profile shows 1,500 to 2,000 delta-chain clones, roughly 6% of them singletons. The sample was gamma-delta T cells. Source of these receptors: a human donor. It is not recorded whose cells these are; they may come from a transplant donor. Each CDR3 is given with its conserved first and last residue. The order of the fields is J gene, V gene, D gene, clone size, CDR3 protein, CDR3 DNA. A D gene is named only where the DNA matches it firmly. Clone size is stated in some rows and not others, as once, few, many or a class when expanded.

j_call: TRDJ1; v_call: TRDV2; d_call: TRDD3; clone_size: -; cdr3_aa: CACDVLGDPLYTDKLIF; cdr3_nt: TGTGCCTGTGACGTACTGGGGGACCCCCTGTACACCGATAAACTCATCTTT
j_call: TRDJ1; v_call: TRDV2; d_call: TRDD3; clone_size: few; cdr3_aa: CACDTVRTLGEAGEHNDKLIF; cdr3_nt: TGTGCCTGTGACACCGTACGTACCCTGGGGGAAGCTGGTGAACACAACGATAAACTCATCTTT
j_call: TRDJ1; v_call: TRDV2; d_call: TRDD3; clone_size: medium-sized; cdr3_aa: CACDPILLGDRGPNTDKLIF; cdr3_nt: TGTGCCTGTGACCCCATTTTACTGGGGGACAGGGGCCCTAACACCGATAAACTCATCTTT
j_call: TRDJ1; v_call: TRDV2; d_call: -; clone_size: large; cdr3_aa: CACDKVGASFYTDKLIF; cdr3_nt: TGTGCCTGTGACAAGGTGGGGGCTTCTTTTTACACCGATAAACTCATCTTT
j_call: TRDJ1; v_call: TRDV2; d_call: TRDD3; clone_size: medium-sized; cdr3_aa: CACDILGDNTDKLIF; cdr3_nt: TGTGCCTGTGACATACTGGGGGACAACACCGATAAACTCATCTTT
j_call: TRDJ2; v_call: TRDV2; d_call: TRDD3; clone_size: medium-sized; cdr3_aa: CACDSVLGDTRPLTAQLFF; cdr3_nt: TGTGCCTGTGACTCCGTACTGGGGGATACGCGACCCTTGACAGCACAACTCTTCTTT
j_call: TRDJ1; v_call: TRDV2; d_call: TRDD3; clone_size: -; cdr3_aa: CACDFLNKGDTPGTDKLIF; cdr3_nt: TGTGCCTGTGACTTCCTCAATAAGGGGGATACGCCGGGGACCGATAAACTCATCTTT
j_call: TRDJ3; v_call: TRDV2; d_call: -; clone_size: medium-sized; cdr3_aa: CACDTPGSLGSRPWDTRQMFF; cdr3_nt: TGTGCCTGTGACACGCCCGGTTCCCTGGGTTCCCGCCCCTGGGACACCCGACAGATGTTTTTC
j_call: TRDJ1; v_call: TRDV2; d_call: -; clone_size: medium-sized; cdr3_aa: CACDTVRGHPTNTDKLIF; cdr3_nt: TGTGCCTGTGACACCGTTAGGGGCCATCCAACCAACACCGATAAACTCATCTTT
j_call: TRDJ1; v_call: TRDV1; d_call: TRDD3; clone_size: few; cdr3_aa: CALGKIRRDWGIPYTDKLIF; cdr3_nt: TGTGCTCTTGGGAAAATACGAAGGGACTGGGGGATACCTTACACCGATAAACTCATCTTT
j_call: TRDJ1; v_call: TRDV2; d_call: TRDD3; clone_size: medium-sized; cdr3_aa: CACDTVTTGGYGTDKLIF; cdr3_nt: TGTGCCTGTGACACCGTAACTACTGGGGGATACGGAACCGATAAACTCATCTTT
j_call: TRDJ3; v_call: TRDV2; d_call: -; clone_size: medium-sized; cdr3_aa: CACDSVLGSWDTRQMFF; cdr3_nt: TGTGCCTGTGACTCCGTACTGGGATCCTGGGACACCCGACAGATGTTTTTC
j_call: TRDJ3; v_call: TRDV2; d_call: -; clone_size: large; cdr3_aa: CACDTVVGGSWDTRQMFF; cdr3_nt: TGTGCCTGTGACACGGTGGTGGGCGGCTCCTGGGACACCCGACAGATGTTTTTC
j_call: TRDJ1; v_call: TRDV2; d_call: TRDD3; clone_size: few; cdr3_aa: CACDLVGEIQYTDKLIF; cdr3_nt: TGTGCCTGTGACTTGGTGGGGGAGATCCAGTACACCGATAAACTCATCTTT
j_call: TRDJ3; v_call: TRDV2; d_call: TRDD3; clone_size: medium-sized; cdr3_aa: CACDNLLGERSSWDTRQMFF; cdr3_nt: TGTGCCTGTGACAACCTCCTGGGGGAGCGCAGCTCCTGGGACACCCGACAGATGTTTTTC
j_call: TRDJ1; v_call: TRDV2; d_call: TRDD3; clone_size: -; cdr3_aa: CACDPLGGLDKLIF; cdr3_nt: TGTGCCTGTGATCCACTGGGGGGTCTCGATAAACTCATCTTT
j_call: TRDJ1; v_call: TRDV2; d_call: TRDD3; clone_size: few; cdr3_aa: CACDTMGDTGGTDKLIF; cdr3_nt: TGTGCCTGTGACACGATGGGGGATACAGGGGGCACCGATAAACTCATCTTT
j_call: TRDJ1; v_call: TRDV2; d_call: TRDD3; clone_size: medium-sized; cdr3_aa: CACDTVLGVPEYTDKLIF; cdr3_nt: TGTGCCTGTGACACCGTACTGGGGGTTCCAGAGTACACCGATAAACTCATCTTT
j_call: TRDJ1; v_call: TRDV2; d_call: TRDD3; clone_size: large; cdr3_aa: CACDTLTGGYTDKLIF; cdr3_nt: TGTGCCTGTGACACCTTGACTGGGGGATACACCGATAAACTCATCTTT
j_call: TRDJ1; v_call: TRDV2; d_call: -; clone_size: -; cdr3_aa: CACDPLIGKYTDKLIF; cdr3_nt: TGTGCCTGTGACCCCCTAATTGGGAAGTACACCGATAAACTCATCTTT
j_call: TRDJ1; v_call: TRDV1; d_call: TRDD2; clone_size: -; cdr3_aa: CALGELRFLPFGTYTDKLIF; cdr3_nt: TGTGCTCTTGGGGAACTAAGGTTCCTACCCTTCGGGACCTACACCGATAAACTCATCTTT
j_call: TRDJ1; v_call: TRDV2; d_call: TRDD3; clone_size: medium-sized; cdr3_aa: CACDRLPTDPLGDTGGLIF; cdr3_nt: TGTGCCTGTGACCGCCTTCCTACGGATCCCCTGGGGGATACAGGCGGACTCATCTTT
j_call: TRDJ1; v_call: TRDV2; d_call: TRDD3; clone_size: medium-sized; cdr3_aa: CACDILGVHTDKLIF; cdr3_nt: TGTGCCTGTGACATACTGGGGGTTCACACCGATAAACTCATCTTT
j_call: TRDJ1; v_call: TRDV2; d_call: TRDD3; clone_size: few; cdr3_aa: CACDTVLGDNNAPYTDKLIF; cdr3_nt: TGTGCCTGTGACACCGTACTGGGGGATAATAATGCCCCCTACACCGATAAACTCATCTTT
j_call: TRDJ1; v_call: TRDV2; d_call: TRDD3; clone_size: medium-sized; cdr3_aa: CACDSLRGEGDMYTDKLIF; cdr3_nt: TGTGCCTGTGACAGCCTTCGGGGAGAGGGGGATATGTACACCGATAAACTCATCTTT
j_call: TRDJ1; v_call: TRDV2; d_call: TRDD3; clone_size: medium-sized; cdr3_aa: CACDALLGDTPDKLIF; cdr3_nt: TGTGCCTGTGACGCTCTACTGGGGGATACGCCCGATAAACTCATCTTT
j_call: TRDJ1; v_call: TRDV2; d_call: TRDD3; clone_size: hyperexpanded; cdr3_aa: CACDTVTDWGSPHTTDKLIF; cdr3_nt: TGTGCCTGTGACACCGTGACGGACTGGGGGTCACCTCATACGACCGATAAACTCATCTTT
j_call: TRDJ3; v_call: TRDV2; d_call: TRDD3; clone_size: few; cdr3_aa: CACDTLRGGYAGSWDTRQMFF; cdr3_nt: TGTGCCTGTGACACCCTCCGTGGGGGATACGCTGGGTCCTGGGACACCCGACAGATGTTTTTC
j_call: TRDJ1; v_call: TRDV2; d_call: -; clone_size: few; cdr3_aa: CACDTMGGTDKLIF; cdr3_nt: TGTGCCTGTGACACGATGGGGGGTACCGATAAACTCATCTTT
j_call: TRDJ3; v_call: TRDV2; d_call: -; clone_size: large; cdr3_aa: CACDAAGDPMSKSSWDTRQMFF; cdr3_nt: TGTGCCTGTGACGCTGCTGGGGACCCCATGAGTAAAAGCTCCTGGGACACCCGACAGATGTTTTTC
j_call: TRDJ1; v_call: TRDV2; d_call: TRDD3; clone_size: medium-sized; cdr3_aa: CACDTLGEGSDKLIF; cdr3_nt: TGTGCCTGTGACACACTGGGGGAAGGAAGCGATAAACTCATCTTT
j_call: TRDJ1; v_call: TRDV2; d_call: TRDD3; clone_size: once; cdr3_aa: CACDVLGDTRLIF; cdr3_nt: TGTGCCTGTGATGTACTGGGGGATACCAGACTCATCTTT
j_call: TRDJ1; v_call: TRDV2; d_call: TRDD3; clone_size: medium-sized; cdr3_aa: CACDTGTLLTGGYATTDKLIF; cdr3_nt: TGTGCCTGTGACACCGGGACACTTTTGACTGGGGGATACGCAACCACCGATAAACTCATCTTT
j_call: TRDJ1; v_call: TRDV2; d_call: TRDD3; clone_size: -; cdr3_aa: CACDGVDTGGYRGELIF; cdr3_nt: TGTGCCTGTGACGGAGTGGATACTGGGGGATACCGCGGGGAACTCATCTTT
j_call: TRDJ3; v_call: TRDV2; d_call: -; clone_size: large; cdr3_aa: CACDTADGGDSWDTRQMFF; cdr3_nt: TGTGCCTGTGACACCGCGGATGGGGGGGACTCCTGGGACACCCGACAGATGTTTTTC